Below are 5 T cell receptor beta chains sequenced from a single sample in a study of T-cell reconstitution after alpha-beta-depleted transplantation in children (TCRdb year 2016). The library was made by PCR. The instrument given in TCRdb is Illumina HiSeq 2500. TCR libraries were prepared with molecular barcoding, using unique molecular identifiers to normalize TCRbeta repertoire quantification. TCRdb's own reprocessing of the public reads used fastp at Q25 and MiXCR and kept productive beta chains. Rows matching on CDR3 protein sequence are summarized as one entry with the most common DNA and genes. The sample data list about 610,000 distinct CDR3 sequences, and 27% of these were observed just once. The top ten clones comprise 36% of the sample. Reading the label with the study, this specimen's treatment or condition is: allogeneic hematopoietic cell transplantation with graft depleted of TCRalphabeta T cells and CD19 B cells.

The sequenced sample was PBMCs, obtained before TCRalphabeta/CD19-depleted stem cell transplant. The receptors were gathered from a boy under three years old with Wiskott-Aldrich syndrome, due to receive a stem cell transplant.

This rearrangement joins TRBV5-1 to TRBJ2-3; 9 bases match TRBD2. Losses at the gene ends were 0 bases for V and 4 bases for J; bases not matched to a gene: 9. CDR3 size: 17 residues. Germline lookup yields CDR1 SGHRS and CDR2 YFSETQ. CDR3 sequence (DNA): TGCGCCAGCAGCTTGGCCACAGCGGGAGGAGCGGCAGATACGCAGTATTTT. Its protein is CASSLATAGGAADTQYF.

This clonotype was detected a few times. As DNA, the CDR3 is TGTGCCATCAGTGACCTGAGCGGGAGCTCCTACAATGAGCAGTTCTTC. Translated: CAISDLSGSSYNEQFF. The gene calls are TRBV10-3 and TRBJ2-1, with 8 bases matching TRBD2. V lost 3 bases to trimming and J lost 0 bases; unmatched junction nucleotides: 4. The CDR3 extends over 16 amino acids. The germline gives CDR1 ENHRY, CDR2 SYGVKD.

This clonotype was detected only a few times. This chain links TRBV20-1 with TRBJ2-1; 7 nucleotides agree with TRBD2. CDR1 is DFQATT, CDR2 SNEGSKA, per germline (reference sequence). J gave up 3 bases and V 3 bases, and 20 bases lay outside the gene matches. This CDR3 is 19 amino acids long. For the CDR3, the DNA is TGCAGTGCTAGGGGCCTTGGCGGGAGAGTCTTTGCGGGCTACAATGAGCAGTTCTTC. Amino acids: CSARGLGGRVFAGYNEQFF.

V usage is TRBV6-5 and J usage is TRBJ2-5; TRBD1 matches at 7 bases. This CDR3 spans 16 amino acids. Germline CDR1 is MNHEY and CDR2 is SVGAGI. After removal of 6 bases from V and 4 bases from J, the junction contained 14 bases not matched to a gene. Here the CDR3 reads CASSPIGLTGRETQYF. The CDR3 region has the DNA TGTGCCAGCAGCCCTATCGGGCTGACAGGGCGAGAGACCCAGTACTTC.

The chain links TRBV5-1 to TRBJ2-1; 10 nucleotides match TRBD2. J lost 6 bases, V lost 2 bases, and 8 bases had no gene match. Looked up from germline, CDR1 is SGHRS and CDR2 is YFSETQ. This CDR3 is 16 amino acids long. Here the CDR3 reads CASSLPGLAAINEQFF. CDR3 sequence (DNA): TGCGCCAGCAGCTTACCCGGACTAGCGGCCATCAATGAGCAGTTCTTC.